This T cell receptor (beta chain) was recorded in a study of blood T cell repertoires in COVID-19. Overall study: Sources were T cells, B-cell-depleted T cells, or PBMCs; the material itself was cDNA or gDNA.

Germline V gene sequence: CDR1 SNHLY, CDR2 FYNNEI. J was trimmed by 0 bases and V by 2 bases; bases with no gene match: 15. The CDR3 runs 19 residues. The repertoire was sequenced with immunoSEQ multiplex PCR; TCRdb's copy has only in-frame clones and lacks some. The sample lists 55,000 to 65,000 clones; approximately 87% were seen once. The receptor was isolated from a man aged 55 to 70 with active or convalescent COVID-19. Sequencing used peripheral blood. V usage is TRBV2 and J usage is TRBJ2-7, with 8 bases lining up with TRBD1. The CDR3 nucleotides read TGTGCCAGCAGTGAAACTGACAGGGGTCGTTTCTCCAGCTCCTACGAGCAGTACTTC. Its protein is CASSETDRGRFSSSYEQYF.